A single sample gave rise to the 18 T cell receptor beta chains below, sequenced in a study of early T cells in non-severe SARS-CoV-2 infection (TCRdb year 2021). Library preparation was by 5' RACE. The sample was run on a NextSeq 500. The public sequencing data were trimmed at Q25 with fastp and processed into clonotypes with MiXCR by TCRdb, which kept only in-frame beta chains. Each entry is one CDR3 protein sequence, shown with its most common DNA and genes. The sample table records roughly 60,000 distinct CDR3 sequences; about 8.4% of these occur just once. Clones ranked in the top ten supply 3% to 4% of the sample. Input material: whole blood. The source is an adult who was a healthcare worker with PCR-confirmed SARS-CoV-2 infection or an uninfected control (not recorded which).

The chain combines TRBV24-1 with TRBJ2-1; no reliable D call. This CDR3 is 14 amino acids long. V was shortened by 1 base and J by 4 bases, with 7 bases between the two germline ends. CDR1 is KGHDR, CDR2 SFDVKD, per germline. The CDR3 sequence is CATSDFSGYNEQFF. As DNA, the CDR3 is TGTGCCACCAGTGATTTCTCCGGATACAATGAGCAGTTCTTC.

The genes are TRBV29-1 and TRBJ1-5, with no clear D. The V gene lost 6 bases and the J gene lost 0 bases, with 12 bases spanning the gap. This CDR3 region has 14 residues. CDR1 and CDR2 (germline): SQVTM, ANQGSEA. The CDR3 sequence is CSVVDEGSNQPQHF. In DNA form, the CDR3 reads TGCAGCGTCGTTGACGAGGGTAGCAATCAGCCCCAGCATTTT.

This sequence joins TRBV4-1 and TRBJ2-1; either TRBD1 or TRBD2 may fit D (5 bases each). This CDR3 is 16 amino acids long. CDR1 and CDR2 (germline): MGHRA, YSYEKL. V gave up 3 bases and J gave up 5 bases, with 17 bases separating them. As DNA, the CDR3 is TGCGCCAGCAGCCAGAATTGGGGACCTGGGCACAATGAGCAGTTCTTC. Translating it yields CASSQNWGPGHNEQFF.

This clonotype was recorded a few times. J is TRBJ1-1 and V is TRBV20-1; 7 bases map to TRBD1. This CDR3 region has 13 residues. Looked up from germline, CDR1 is DFQATT and CDR2 is SNEGSKA (reference sequence). Trimming at V came to 6 bases and at J to 3 bases, leaving 7 bases not matched to a gene. CDR3 region: CSAHRGEYTEAFF. The CDR3 nucleotides are TGCAGTGCCCACAGGGGCGAGTACACTGAAGCTTTCTTT.

The chain links TRBV28 to TRBJ1-5; 10 positions match TRBD1. With V trimmed by 6 bases and J by 6 bases, 8 bases remained unmatched. This CDR3 has 15 amino acids. CDR1 is MDHEN and CDR2 is SYDVKM in the germline V gene. CDR3 bases: TGTGCCAGCAGCTCCGGACAGGGGGGATTTCAGCCCCAGCATTTT. Translating it yields CASSSGQGGFQPQHF. The entire variable domain, with the rest obtained from reference TRBV28 and TRBJ1-5, is as follows: DVKVTQSSRYLVKRTGEKVFLECVQDMDHENMFWYRQDPGLGLRLIYFSYDVKMKEKGDIPEGYSVSREKKERFSLILESASTNQTSMYLCASSSGQGGFQPQHFGDGTRLSIL.

This clonotype was seen more than once but under ten times. This rearrangement joins TRBV27 to TRBJ2-7; 7 bases are shared with TRBD1. Germline V gene data show CDR1 as MNHEY and CDR2 as SMNVEV (reference sequence). CDR3 length: 13 residues. V lost 5 bases to trimming and J lost 4 bases; unmatched junction nucleotides: 5. The CDR3 region has the DNA TGTGCCAGCAGTGCAGGGGGTTTATACGAGCAGTACTTC. As protein: CASSAGGLYEQYF.

J is TRBJ1-5 and V is TRBV12-3 or TRBV12-4; D perhaps matches TRBD1 (5 bases). This CDR3 contains 15 residues. V was trimmed by 5 bases and J by 0 bases, leaving 11 bases between them. The CDR3 DNA sequence: TGTGCCAGCAGTGGGGACGGCTTTAGCAATCAGCCCCAGCATTTT. Translating it yields CASSGDGFSNQPQHF.

This clonotype was seen many times. The CDR3 sequence: CASSPSGNYNEQFF. In nucleotides, the CDR3 is TGTGCCAGCAGCCCATCAGGGAACTACAATGAGCAGTTCTTC. The chain recombines TRBV7-3 with TRBJ2-1, with TRBD1 as a possible D gene (5 bases). Germline V lookup: CDR1 SGHTA, CDR2 FQGTGA. Trimming removed 5 bases at V and 3 bases at J, with 11 bases between. The CDR3 loop spans 14 amino acids.

The rearrangement uses TRBV7-2 and TRBJ2-3; 7 bases are shared with TRBD1. The germline V gene encodes CDR1 SGHTA and CDR2 FQGNSA. Trimming removed 3 bases from V and 3 bases from J; junction bases left unmatched: 9. The CDR3 covers 16 residues. As DNA, the CDR3 is TGTGCCAGCAGCTTGGTGTCCGGGACAGCGACAGATACGCAGTATTTT. Translated, it gives CASSLVSGTATDTQYF.

This clonotype was seen a few times. J is TRBJ1-2 and V is TRBV12-3 or TRBV12-4, with no clear D. V was cut by 6 bases and J by 4 bases, with 12 bases left in between. CDR3 length: 13 residues. The CDR3 here is CASSPRSSYGYTF. CDR3 sequence (DNA): TGTGCCAGCAGCCCAAGGAGCTCCTATGGCTACACCTTC.

This clonotype was detected many times. This chain's CDR3 is CASSSPGLAQMQFF. The CDR3 coding sequence is TGTGCCAGCAGTTCACCCGGACTAGCCCAAATGCAGTTCTTC. The chain combines TRBV28 with TRBJ2-1; 8 bases match TRBD2. The trim removed 4 bases at V and 12 bases at J, leaving 11 bases unmatched. There are 14 residues in the CDR3. Germline V gene data show CDR1 as MDHEN and CDR2 as SYDVKM. The variable domain in full, completed from reference TRBV28 and TRBJ2-1, reads DVKVTQSSRYLVKRTGEKVFLECVQDMDHENMFWYRQDPGLGLRLIYFSYDVKMKEKGDIPEGYSVSREKKERFSLILESASTNQTSMYLCASSSPGLAQMQFFGPGTRLTVL.

This clonotype occurred a few times. The chain combines TRBV7-6 with TRBJ2-2; weak D call: TRBD2 (6 bases). The V and J ends lost 3 bases and 1 base respectively, with 12 bases between them. The CDR3 runs to 16 residues. Germline lookup yields CDR1 SGHVS and CDR2 FNYEAQ. The CDR3 coding sequence is TGTGCCAGCAGCTTCTCCGGGACTGAGAACACCGGGGAGCTGTTTTTT. Protein sequence: CASSFSGTENTGELFF.

This clonotype was picked up many times. The chain uses TRBV25-1 and TRBJ2-7; 10 bases line up with TRBD1. Trimming cost V 3 bases and J 7 bases; bases outside gene matches: 6. CDR3 length equals 14 residues. Germline V gene sequence: CDR1 MGHDK, CDR2 SYGVNS. CDR3 coding DNA: TGTGCCAGCAGTGACGACAGGGGGCGTTGGGAGCAGTACTTC. Translating gives CASSDDRGRWEQYF.

This clonotype was counted at least ten times. The chain has TRBV20-1 and TRBJ2-1; maybe TRBD2 (5 bases). Germline values: CDR1 DFQATT, CDR2 SNEGSKA (reference sequence). CDR3 size: 14 residues. V was pared by 3 bases and J by 4 bases, with 13 bases between. CDR3 sequence (DNA): TGCAGTGCTAGGGACCTGAGGGAGTACAATGAGCAGTTCTTC. This codes for CSARDLREYNEQFF.

This clonotype was detected many times. J is TRBJ2-7 and V is TRBV7-2, with D unresolved. This CDR3 region has 16 residues. V was shortened by 0 bases and J by 5 bases, with 17 bases between the two germline ends. The germline gives CDR1 SGHTA, CDR2 FQGNSA. The CDR3 region is CASSLAQSILVNEQYF. As DNA, the CDR3 is TGTGCCAGCAGCTTAGCCCAGAGCATCCTGGTCAACGAGCAGTACTTC.

This clonotype occurred many times. The chain uses TRBV2 and TRBJ2-1; 13 bases agree with TRBD2. The V gene end was trimmed by 7 bases and the J gene end by 7 bases; junction bases not matched to a gene: 7. The germline V gene has CDR1 SNHLY and CDR2 FYNNEI. The CDR3 is 15 amino acids. CDR3 protein: CASKTGLAGDNEQFF. As DNA, the CDR3 is TGTGCCAGCAAGACCGGACTAGCGGGAGATAATGAGCAGTTCTTC.

The J gene is TRBJ2-2, the V gene TRBV4-1; tentatively, D is TRBD2 (5 bases). Germline V CDR1 and CDR2: MGHRA, YSYEKL. The CDR3 is 15 residues long. V lost 1 base and J lost 4, with 10 bases in between. CDR3 in amino acids: CASSQGTSITGELFF. The CDR3 nucleotides read TGCGCCAGCAGCCAAGGGACTTCGATCACCGGGGAGCTGTTTTTT.

This clonotype was counted at least ten times. CDR3 in amino acids: CSGVGRNTGELFF. The CDR3 DNA reads as TGCAGCGGTGTGGGTCGAAACACCGGGGAGCTGTTTTTT. The rearrangement uses TRBV29-1 and TRBJ2-2; D is unresolved. The CDR3 totals 13 residues. Trimming left V 7 bases short and J 2 bases short, with 11 bases between. The germline V gene has CDR1 SQVTM and CDR2 ANQGSEA.